The clone carrying this TCR beta chain was counted ten times or more. Antigen specificity is unknown. CDR1 SGHAT and CDR2 FQNNGV come from the germline V gene. V was trimmed by 0 bases and J by 3 bases, leaving 13 bases between them. The CDR3 length is 16 residues. A single record per CDR3 protein comes from TCRdb applying MiXCR to the 5' RACE reads. The sample holds 200,000 to 250,000 distinct CDR3 sequences, over 5.5% seen once. The sample comes from a study of identical twins. The study's findings and limits: Insertions were reduced in abundant cord blood beta clonotypes but not in memory repertoires.

The same data also contributed to another study, on T cells expressing NK-cell markers. Turning to that study: Sorted CD3+CD56+NKG2C+, CD3+CD56+NKG2C- and CD3+CD56-NKG2C+ T cells provided the TCR beta repertoires. Sorting was limited to alpha-beta TCR-expressing T cells with an anti-gamma-delta TCR antibody in several experiments. Dominant NKG2C+ clonotypes were found to form roughly 1.0-7.0% of CD8+ T cells in six donors.

This rearrangement joins TRBV11-2 to TRBJ2-3, with D tentatively TRBD2 (5 bases). Sequences were obtained from CD8+ T cells sorted from blood. The receptor comes from a woman between 18 and 29 years old in good health. CDR3 sequence reads: CASSLEVGDWTDTQYF. The CDR3 nucleotides are TGTGCCAGCAGCTTAGAAGTGGGAGATTGGACAGATACGCAGTATTTT.